The 10 T cell receptor beta chains below were found in one sample sequenced in a study of beta chain features in type 1 diabetes. The study, taken as a whole, reports: TCRB CDR3s from Type 1 diabetes patients were moderately but significantly shorter in all four CD4+ subsets.

Expressed TCRB transcripts were sequenced, since all the RNA that had been isolated was reverse transcribed. Profiling relied on immunoSEQ multiplex PCR, and the TCRdb table lists in-frame clones only, not all of them. The sample shows about 280,000 clones, about 15% of them seen only once. Their target antigens are unknown. The sample comprised naive CD4+ T cells from blood. Source of these receptors: a man younger than 35 with type 1 diabetes.

The V gene is TRBV29-1, the J gene TRBJ1-1, with TRBD1 as a possible D gene (5 bases). This CDR3 contains 13 residues. CDR1 and CDR2 from the germline V gene are SQVTM and ANQGSEA. Trimming cost V 7 bases and J 7 bases, with 19 bases left between them. Here the CDR3 DNA reads TGCAGCGCCGAAGGTACCAGGGTGAGTGAAGCTTTCTTT. Its protein product is CSAEGTRVSEAFF. Full variable domain (missing parts from reference TRBV29-1 and TRBJ1-1): SAVISQKPSRDICQRGTSLTIQCQVDSQVTMMFWYRQQPGQSLTLIATANQGSEATYESGFVIDKFPISRPNLTFSTLTVSNMSPEDSSIYLCSAEGTRVSEAFFGQGTRLTVV.

This rearrangement joins TRBV27 to TRBJ2-1, with 9 bases that match TRBD1. Trimming removed 6 bases from V and 2 bases from J; junction bases left unmatched: 11. The CDR3 is 17 amino acids. Germline V gene data show CDR1 as MNHEY and CDR2 as SMNVEV (reference sequence). The CDR3 reads CASRRTGTGLAYNEQFF. The CDR3 bases are TGTGCCAGCAGACGGACCGGGACAGGGTTAGCCTACAATGAGCAGTTCTTC.

The V and J genes are TRBV5-1 and TRBJ2-3; unclear D gene. V was cut by 7 bases and J by 0 bases, with 9 bases left in between. CDR1 and CDR2 (germline): SGHRS, YFSETQ. The CDR3 has 13 amino acids. The CDR3 reads CASSGYSTDTQYF. The CDR3 region has the DNA TGCGCCAGCTCAGGTTACAGCACAGATACGCAGTATTTT. The full variable domain, its missing parts supplied by reference TRBV5-1 and TRBJ2-3, is KAGVTQTPRYLIKTRGQQVTLSCSPISGHRSVSWYQQTPGQGLQFLFEYFSETQRNKGNFPGRFSGRQFSNSRSEMNVSTLELGDSALYLCASSGYSTDTQYFGPGTRLTVL.

Notes on this clone: The sample has other DNA sequences that encode this CDR3 too. CDR3 in DNA: TGTGCCAGCTCACCAGGACAGAGCACAGATACGCAGTATTTT. Protein sequence: CASSPGQSTDTQYF. The chain is built from TRBV18 and TRBJ2-3; TRBD1 might be the D (6 bases). Germline CDR1 reads KGHSH; CDR2 reads LQKENI. The CDR3 covers 14 residues. V lost 2 bases, J lost 0 bases, and 6 bases lay in between.

CDR3 region: CAGPQGNYGYTF. DNA for the CDR3: TGTGCCGGACCCCAGGGGAACTATGGCTACACCTTC. This sequence joins TRBV30 and TRBJ1-2, with a possible D match to TRBD1 (6 bases). The germline gives CDR1 GTSNPN, CDR2 SVGIG (reference sequence). Trimming removed 8 bases from V and 2 bases from J, with 12 bases in between. The CDR3 runs to 12 residues.

This clone was detected only a few times. The rearrangement uses TRBV6-6 and TRBJ2-5; D is perhaps TRBD1 (6 bases). Per germline, CDR1 MNHNY and CDR2 SVGAGI (reference sequence). V lost 7 bases and J 0 bases, leaving 12 bases between the germline ends. The CDR3 spans 14 residues. The CDR3 coding sequence is TGTGCCAGCAATTCTCAGGGGTACCAAGAGACCCAGTACTTC. It translates to CASNSQGYQETQYF.

CDR3 in amino acids: CASSLTIYEQYF. The CDR3 nucleotides read TGTGCCAGCAGCTTGACAATTTACGAGCAGTACTTC. This chain connects TRBV7-9 to TRBJ2-7; D unclear. V lost 3 bases, J lost 4 bases, and 7 bases lay in between. This CDR3 is built from 12 residues. Germline V CDR1 and CDR2: SEHNR, FQNEAQ (reference sequence).

The CDR3 is CAISRDTEAFF. CDR3 DNA sequence: TGTGCCATCAGTCGGGACACTGAAGCTTTCTTT. The chain uses TRBV10-3 and TRBJ1-1; D gene uncertain. Germline-derived CDR1 and CDR2 are ENHRY and SYGVKD. Deletions cut 5 bases from V and 3 bases from J, with 4 bases between. The CDR3 totals 11 residues.

This clone was seen only a few times. CDR3 DNA: TGTGCCTGGAGTGGGGGACTAGCGGGGGCGGGAGATACGCAGTATTTT. It codes for CAWSGGLAGAGDTQYF. The rearrangement links TRBV30 to TRBJ2-3; TRBD2 matches 14 bases. The trim removed 1 base at V and 5 bases at J, leaving 5 bases unmatched. The germline gives CDR1 GTSNPN, CDR2 SVGIG (reference sequence). The CDR3 covers 16 residues.

In this sample, this clone turned up a few times. This chain uses TRBV15 with TRBJ2-1, with 9 bases that match TRBD2. Germline CDR1 LNHNV, CDR2 YYDKDF (reference sequence). The CDR3 contains 17 residues. V shed 5 bases and J 7 bases; nucleotides not matched to a gene: 15. The CDR3: CATSARGGLALSNEQFF. The DNA for the CDR3 is TGTGCCACCAGCGCACGGGGGGGACTAGCTTTGAGTAATGAGCAGTTCTTC.